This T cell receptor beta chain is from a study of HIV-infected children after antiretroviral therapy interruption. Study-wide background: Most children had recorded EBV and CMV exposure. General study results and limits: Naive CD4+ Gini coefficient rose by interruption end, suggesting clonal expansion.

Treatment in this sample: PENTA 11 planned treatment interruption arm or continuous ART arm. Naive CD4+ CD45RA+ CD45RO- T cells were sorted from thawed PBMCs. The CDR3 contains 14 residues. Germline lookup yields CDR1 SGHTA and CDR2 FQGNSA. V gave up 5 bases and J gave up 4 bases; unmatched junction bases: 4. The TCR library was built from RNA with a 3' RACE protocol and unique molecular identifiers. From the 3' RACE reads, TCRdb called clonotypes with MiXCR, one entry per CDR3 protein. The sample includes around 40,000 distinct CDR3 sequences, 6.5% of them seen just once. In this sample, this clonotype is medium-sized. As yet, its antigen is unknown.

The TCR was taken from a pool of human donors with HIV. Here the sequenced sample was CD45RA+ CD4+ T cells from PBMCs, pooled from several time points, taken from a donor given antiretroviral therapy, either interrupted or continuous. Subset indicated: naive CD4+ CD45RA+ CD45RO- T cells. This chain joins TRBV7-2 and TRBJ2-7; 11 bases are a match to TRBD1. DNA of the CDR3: TGTGCCAGCAGCCGAGGACAGGGGGCTTACGAGCAGTACTTC. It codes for CASSRGQGAYEQYF.